A selection of T cell receptor beta chains follows, all from one sample in a study of T cell clusters in autoimmune cytopenias. Using the multiplex PCR reads, TCRdb records one entry per CDR3 protein without DNA. This sample contains about 2,700 distinct CDR3 sequences. Material: peripheral blood. The receptors here all came from a human donor with an autoimmune cytopenia, with autoimmune hepatitis or in good health (not recorded which). Both conserved end residues are part of each CDR3. Clone size is shown for a subset of rows, as once, few, many or a class of expanded clone.

>TRBJ1-1|TRBV5-1|medium-sized
CASSPAGTGVVNTEAFF
>TRBJ2-7|TRBV11-2|medium-sized
CASSTGTVYEQYF
>TRBJ1-2|TRBV6-5|medium-sized
CASSYLLDRAGYTF
>TRBJ2-7|TRBV7-9|medium-sized
CASSLDASYEQYF
>TRBJ1-1|TRBV18|medium-sized
CASSRQGDEAFF
>TRBJ1-1|TRBV19|medium-sized
CASSSQGLATEAFF
>TRBJ1-5|TRBV20-1|medium-sized
CSARDSGRAGQPQHF
>TRBJ2-1|TRBV6-5|medium-sized
CASSYGAGALWQFF
>TRBJ2-3|TRBV28|NA
CASSPGLADTDTQYF
>TRBJ1-2|TRBV13|medium-sized
CASSLAGERYGYTF
>TRBJ2-1|TRBV5-6|NA
CASSWKLAGSYNEQFF
>TRBJ2-7|TRBV6-5|medium-sized
CASSPALGYEQYF
>TRBJ2-5|TRBV19|medium-sized
CASSIDGTSGRLQETQYF
>TRBJ2-5|TRBV7-9|NA
CASSSGTSGRNTQYF
>TRBJ2-2|TRBV7-6|medium-sized
CASSSIQGSRLFF
>TRBJ1-6|TRBV12-3/TRBV12-4|medium-sized
CASSLDRVPPLHF
>TRBJ2-7|TRBV7-9|medium-sized
CASSPPTSGTLGEQYF
>TRBJ2-7|TRBV15|medium-sized
CATSHAYEQYF
>TRBJ1-2|TRBV15|NA
CATSRSRPGQGGVGYTF
>TRBJ2-7|TRBV28|medium-sized
CASSAPAGQGAHEQYF
>TRBJ2-7|TRBV5-5|medium-sized
CASSLQGFESIKQYF
>TRBJ2-5|TRBV5-6|medium-sized
CASSFTSPKRGGKTQYF
>TRBJ2-3|TRBV29-1|medium-sized
CSVLAGLSTDTQYF
>TRBJ2-2|TRBV10-3|NA
CAISEVASGGAGELFF
>TRBJ2-7|TRBV27|medium-sized
CASSLLGPLYEQYF
>TRBJ2-7|TRBV6-1|NA
CASRKREVPYEQYF
>TRBJ2-5|TRBV6-1|medium-sized
CASSEGETQYF
>TRBJ2-3|TRBV4-1|NA
CASSQVPGFTDTQYF
>TRBJ2-1|TRBV9|medium-sized
CASSVGTSGNNEQFF
>TRBJ2-7|TRBV19|medium-sized
CASSLGLADYEQYF
>TRBJ2-1|TRBV28|NA
CASSLTGGTDEQFF
>TRBJ2-1|TRBV20-1|NA
CSARGASGGWNEQFF
>TRBJ1-2|TRBV5-4|medium-sized
CASNAPGYSGYTF
>TRBJ2-2|TRBV10-1|NA
CASSENLGGAGELFF
>TRBJ2-1|TRBV7-6|medium-sized
CASSLWASGSFNEQFF
>TRBJ2-7|TRBV7-6|medium-sized
CASSLQSGSGSYEQYF
>TRBJ1-2|TRBV20-1|NA
CSASGTENNYGYTF
>TRBJ2-1|TRBV5-6|medium-sized
CASSLANEQFF
>TRBJ2-1|TRBV27|NA
CASSLLSSLGYNEQFF
>TRBJ2-3|TRBV28|NA
CASSLQRGETDTQYF
>TRBJ2-1|TRBV28|medium-sized
CASRRPGLAGHNEQFF
>TRBJ2-7|TRBV7-9|medium-sized
CASSPNRAGGYEQYF
>TRBJ1-1|TRBV10-1|medium-sized
CASSESGTVQAFF
>TRBJ1-4|TRBV29-1|medium-sized
CSVRGQGIDNEKLFF
>TRBJ1-1|TRBV11-2|medium-sized
CASSLGQANTEAFF
>TRBJ1-4|TRBV27|medium-sized
CATAQALGGKLFF
>TRBJ2-3|TRBV30|medium-sized
CAWSEFRGLDTQYF